The rows below give T cell receptor beta chains drawn from one sample of a study of blood T cells in healthy people across ages. MiXCR was run by TCRdb on the 5' RACE reads, yielding one entry per CDR3 protein. The data show 550,000 to 650,000 distinct CDR3 sequences, about 30% seen once. The source material was blood. Every receptor here comes from a woman of 80 years or more in good health. Both conserved end residues are part of each CDR3. A D gene is named only where the DNA matches it firmly. Some rows mark clone size as missing; the rest say once, few, many or name a class of expanded clone.

>.|TRBV6-1|TRBJ1-1|many
TGTGCCAGCAGGAGAGGGAACACTGAAGCTTTCTTT
CASRRGNTEAFF
>.|TRBV5-1|TRBJ2-3|.
TGCGCCAGCAGCTTTAATTCAGATACGCAGTATTTT
CASSFNSDTQYF
>.|TRBV5-8|TRBJ2-7|many
TGTGCCACCGCGGGGACGGTACCGACCTACGAGCAGTACTTC
CATAGTVPTYEQYF
>TRBD1|TRBV7-9|TRBJ1-1|.
TGTGCCAGCGGGAAACCGACAGGGATAGACACTGAAGCTTTCTTT
CASGKPTGIDTEAFF
>.|TRBV15|TRBJ2-7|.
TGTGCCACCAGCAGAGATCTATTCCCGCAACAGACCCTTTTCGGTTTTGAGTCCTACGAGCAGTACTTC
CATSRDLFPQQTLFGFESYEQYF
>.|TRBV18|TRBJ1-1|.
TGTGCCAGCTCACACACCACAGAGGGCGCGGGTCGGACTGAAGCTTTCTTT
CASSHTTEGAGRTEAFF
>TRBD2|TRBV12-3/TRBV12-4|TRBJ2-5|many
TGTGCCAGCAGTTTTGGCGGGGGGGCGGAGACCCAGTACTTC
CASSFGGGAETQYF
>.|TRBV7-9|TRBJ2-4|many
TGTGCCAGCAGCTTAGTATGGAATGCGGGACCCAACACGGGAAACATTCAGTACTTC
CASSLVWNAGPNTGNIQYF
>.|TRBV5-5|TRBJ2-7|many
TGTGCCAGCAGCACGAGGGTGACGGGTTACGAGCAGTACTTC
CASSTRVTGYEQYF
>.|TRBV6-5|TRBJ1-3|few
TGTGCCAGCAGTTCACATCGGTCAGCCGGCTCTGGAAACACCATATATTTT
CASSSHRSAGSGNTIYF
>.|TRBV24-1|TRBJ2-1|many
TGTGCCACCAGTGATGTTTGGGGCAGACGAGAGCAGTTCTTC
CATSDVWGRREQFF
>.|TRBV30|TRBJ1-1|few
TGTGCCTGGAGTGTAAAGGGTGAAGCTTTCTTT
CAWSVKGEAFF
>.|TRBV28|TRBJ1-3|.
TGTGCCAGCAGCCCGCACGTCTCTGGAAACACCATATATTTT
CASSPHVSGNTIYF
>.|TRBV5-1|TRBJ2-1|many
TGCGCCAGCAGCTTCGCAGGCCTTATCGGGAGCTCCTACAATGAGCAGTTCTTC
CASSFAGLIGSSYNEQFF
>.|TRBV12-3/TRBV12-4|TRBJ1-6|many
TGTGCCAGCAGTTTACGGCACCATAATTCACCCCTCCACTTT
CASSLRHHNSPLHF
>TRBD2|TRBV7-9|TRBJ2-7|few
TGTGCCAGCAGCACTGGACTAGCGGGCGGGTACGAGCAGTACTTC
CASSTGLAGGYEQYF
>.|TRBV6-1|TRBJ1-2|.
TGTGCCAGCAGTGGACGCCTTGGTAGCCGCCGCCGTAACGGCTACACCTTC
CASSGRLGSRRRNGYTF
>.|TRBV9|TRBJ2-7|once
TGTGCCAGCAGCCCCTCGGGGCGGTCCTCCTACGAGCAGTACTTC
CASSPSGRSSYEQYF
>TRBD1|TRBV7-9|TRBJ2-7|many
TGTGCCAGCAGCCCCCCCACAGGGGGCCTCACCTACGAGCAGTACTTC
CASSPPTGGLTYEQYF
>.|TRBV5-1|TRBJ1-1|.
TGCGCCAGCAACGTGACGACAGGGAACACTGAAGCTTTCTTT
CASNVTTGNTEAFF
>.|TRBV7-2|TRBJ2-3|.
TGTGCCAGCGGCTTCAGTAACCTCGGAGATACGCAGTATTTT
CASGFSNLGDTQYF
>.|TRBV10-3|TRBJ1-1|many
TGTGCCATCAAATGGGACAAGAACACTGAAGCTTTCTTT
CAIKWDKNTEAFF
>.|TRBV27|TRBJ2-1|.
TGTGCCAGCAGGGGGGGTTTTTACAATGAGCAGTTCTTC
CASRGGFYNEQFF
>.|TRBV7-2|TRBJ1-2|few
TGTGCCAGCAGCCCTTCCGGGACGGTTAACTATGGCTACACCTTC
CASSPSGTVNYGYTF
>.|TRBV20-1|TRBJ1-2|many
TGCAGTGCTAGTCAGGGGCTTGGAGTTCGAGGCTACACCTTC
CSASQGLGVRGYTF
>.|TRBV20-1|TRBJ2-7|once
TGCAGTGCTAGAGATAGGGCGGGGAGCTCCTACGAGCAGTACTTC
CSARDRAGSSYEQYF
>TRBD2|TRBV4-2|TRBJ2-2|many
TGTGCCAGCAGCCAAGATATAGCGGGGGGCCTGAACACCGGGGAGCTGTTTTTT
CASSQDIAGGLNTGELFF
>.|TRBV7-9|TRBJ1-4|.
TGTGCCAGCAGCTCGACGGGTATTAGAACTAATGAAAAACTGTTTTTT
CASSSTGIRTNEKLFF
>.|TRBV5-1|TRBJ2-3|.
TGCGCCAGCGGCCTGGAAAGTGCTGATACGCAGTATTTT
CASGLESADTQYF
>TRBD1|TRBV6-5|TRBJ2-7|many
TGTGCCAGCAGGAGATCAGGACAGGGGACCTACGAGCAGTACTTC
CASRRSGQGTYEQYF
>TRBD2|TRBV3-1|TRBJ2-7|.
TGTGCCAGCAGCCAATCTAGCGGGGGGATCTACAATGAGCAGTACTTC
CASSQSSGGIYNEQYF
>.|TRBV15|TRBJ2-5|many
TGTGCCACCAGCAGAGATGTGGCAGAAGAGACCCAGTACTTC
CATSRDVAEETQYF
>.|TRBV4-2|TRBJ1-1|.
TGTGCCAGCAGCCGGACACTGGGGCCGGAATCGACCACTGAAGCTTTCTTT
CASSRTLGPESTTEAFF
>.|TRBV6-5|TRBJ2-7|.
TGTGCCAGCAGTTACTCGGCAGGGTCAACCCACGAGCAGTACTTC
CASSYSAGSTHEQYF
>.|TRBV12-3/TRBV12-4|TRBJ2-4|.
TGTGCCAGCAGTTTAGGGAGTATCGACATTCAGTACTTC
CASSLGSIDIQYF
>.|TRBV2|TRBJ1-4|few
TGTGCCAGCGGGGGAGCGACAACTAATGAAAAACTGTTTTTT
CASGGATTNEKLFF
>.|TRBV7-8|TRBJ2-7|many
TGTGCCAGCTCCCCACCGGCAGTCTACGAGCAGTACTTC
CASSPPAVYEQYF
>TRBD1|TRBV7-9|TRBJ2-7|.
TGTGCCGGTTCACCGGGACAGGGAAACAATGAGCAGTACTTC
CAGSPGQGNNEQYF
>.|TRBV9|TRBJ2-7|many
TGTGCCAGCAGCGTAGGACAGGAAAAAACCTACGAGCAGTACTTC
CASSVGQEKTYEQYF
>.|TRBV7-9|TRBJ2-1|.
TGTGCCAGCAGCTTTCGCCCGAGCTCCTACAATGAGCAGTTCTTC
CASSFRPSSYNEQFF
>TRBD1|TRBV5-5|TRBJ1-5|many
TGTGCCAGCAGCTTGGGACAGGGATCGGTCCAGCCCCAGCATTTT
CASSLGQGSVQPQHF
>.|TRBV5-1|TRBJ2-2|few
TGCGCCAGCAGCGCGGTCGTAGGGAACGGGGAGCTGTTTTTT
CASSAVVGNGELFF
>.|TRBV29-1|TRBJ2-7|many
TGCAGCGTCCGCGAGGACCGATACGAGCAGTACTTC
CSVREDRYEQYF
>.|TRBV20-1|TRBJ2-7|.
TGCAGTGCCAGTTCTGCCGGGACAAACTACGAGCAGTACTTC
CSASSAGTNYEQYF
>TRBD1|TRBV6-1|TRBJ1-5|.
TGTGCCAGCAGTGCCCCCCAAGGCAGGGGGCACAATCAGCCCCAGCATTTT
CASSAPQGRGHNQPQHF
>.|TRBV5-5|TRBJ2-6|many
TGTGCCAGCAGTGGAGCCGCAGGGAGCGGGGCCAACGTCCTGACTTTC
CASSGAAGSGANVLTF
>.|TRBV7-8|TRBJ2-3|.
TGTGCCAGCAGCTTAAACGGGGGGCTCTGGGAGGGCACAGATACGCAGTATTTT
CASSLNGGLWEGTDTQYF
>TRBD2|TRBV12-5|TRBJ2-1|many
TGTGCTAGTGGTTTGGTAATCGGCCCGCGGGGGGGGAACAATGAGCAGTTCTTC
CASGLVIGPRGGNNEQFF
>TRBD2|TRBV12-3/TRBV12-4|TRBJ2-3|many
TGTGCCAGCAGGGGACTAGCGAAAACCAGGGATACGCAGTATTTT
CASRGLAKTRDTQYF
>.|TRBV6-2/TRBV6-3|TRBJ2-5|.
TGTGCCAGCAGACCCCGCCCAGGGGCTAACCAAGAGACCCAGTACTTC
CASRPRPGANQETQYF